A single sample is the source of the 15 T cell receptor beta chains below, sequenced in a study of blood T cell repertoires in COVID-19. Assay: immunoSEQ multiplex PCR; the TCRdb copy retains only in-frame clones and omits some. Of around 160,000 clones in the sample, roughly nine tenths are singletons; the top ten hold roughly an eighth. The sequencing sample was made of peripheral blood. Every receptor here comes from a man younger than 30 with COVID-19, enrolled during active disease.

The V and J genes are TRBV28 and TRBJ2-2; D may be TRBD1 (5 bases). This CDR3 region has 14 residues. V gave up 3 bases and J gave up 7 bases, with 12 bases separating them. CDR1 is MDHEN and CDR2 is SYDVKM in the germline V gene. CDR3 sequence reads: CASSFAVRGGELFF. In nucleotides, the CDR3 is TGTGCCAGCAGTTTTGCGGTTAGGGGCGGGGAGCTGTTTTTT.

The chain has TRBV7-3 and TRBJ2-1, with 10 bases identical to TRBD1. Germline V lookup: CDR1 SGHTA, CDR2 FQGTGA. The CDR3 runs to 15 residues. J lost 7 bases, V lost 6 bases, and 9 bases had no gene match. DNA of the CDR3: TGTGCCAGCAGTTCCTGGACAGGGGGTGGGAATGAGCAGTTCTTC. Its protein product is CASSSWTGGGNEQFF.

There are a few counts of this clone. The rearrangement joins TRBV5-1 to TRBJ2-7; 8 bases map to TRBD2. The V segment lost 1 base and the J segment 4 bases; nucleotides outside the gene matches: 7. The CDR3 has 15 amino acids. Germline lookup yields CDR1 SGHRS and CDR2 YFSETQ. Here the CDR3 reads CASSLSAGGEYEQYF. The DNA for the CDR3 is TGCGCCAGCAGCTTGTCTGCCGGGGGGGAGTACGAGCAGTACTTC.

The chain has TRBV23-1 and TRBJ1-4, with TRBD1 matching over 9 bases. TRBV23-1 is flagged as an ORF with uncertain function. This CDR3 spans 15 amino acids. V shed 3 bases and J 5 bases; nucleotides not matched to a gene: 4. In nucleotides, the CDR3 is TGCGCCAGCAGTCAGGAAGACAGGGGGAATGAAAAACTGTTTTTT. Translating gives CASSQEDRGNEKLFF.

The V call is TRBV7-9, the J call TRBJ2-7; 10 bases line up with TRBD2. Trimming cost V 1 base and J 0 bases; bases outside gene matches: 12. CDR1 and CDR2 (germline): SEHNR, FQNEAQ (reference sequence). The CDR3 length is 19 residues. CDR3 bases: TGTGCCAGCAGCTTAGAATCTAGCGGGAGCCCCGCTAGCTCCTACGAGCAGTACTTC. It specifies CASSLESSGSPASSYEQYF.

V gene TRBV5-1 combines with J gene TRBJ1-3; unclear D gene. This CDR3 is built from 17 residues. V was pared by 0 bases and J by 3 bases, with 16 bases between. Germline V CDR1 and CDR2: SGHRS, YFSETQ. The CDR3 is CASSLAPIRLNGNTIYF. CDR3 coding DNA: TGCGCCAGCAGCTTGGCCCCAATCCGACTCAATGGAAACACCATATATTTT.

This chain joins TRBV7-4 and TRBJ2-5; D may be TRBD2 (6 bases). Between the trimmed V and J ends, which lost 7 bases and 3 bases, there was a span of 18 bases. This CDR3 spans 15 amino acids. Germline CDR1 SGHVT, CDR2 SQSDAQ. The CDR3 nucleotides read TGTGCCAGCACCAGGCACCAGGCGGGAAAAGAGACCCAGTACTTC. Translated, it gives CASTRHQAGKETQYF.

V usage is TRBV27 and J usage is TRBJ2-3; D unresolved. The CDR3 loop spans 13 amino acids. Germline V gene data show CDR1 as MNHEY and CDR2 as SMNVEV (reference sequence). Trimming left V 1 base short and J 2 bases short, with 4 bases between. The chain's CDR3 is CASSLWATDTQYF. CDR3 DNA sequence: TGTGCCAGCAGTTTATGGGCCACAGATACGCAGTATTTT.

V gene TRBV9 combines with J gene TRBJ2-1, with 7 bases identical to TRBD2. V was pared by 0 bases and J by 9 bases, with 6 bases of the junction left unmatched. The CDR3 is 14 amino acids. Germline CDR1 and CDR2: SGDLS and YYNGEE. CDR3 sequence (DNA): TGTGCCAGCAGCGTAGGGGAGGGCCTTGGTGAGCAGTTCTTC. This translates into CASSVGEGLGEQFF.

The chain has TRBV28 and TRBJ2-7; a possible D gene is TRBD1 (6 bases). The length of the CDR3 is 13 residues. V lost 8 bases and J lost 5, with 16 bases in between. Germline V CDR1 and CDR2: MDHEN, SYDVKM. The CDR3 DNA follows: TGTGCCAGCCGACCACAGGGTTTGCACGAGCAGTACTTC. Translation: CASRPQGLHEQYF.

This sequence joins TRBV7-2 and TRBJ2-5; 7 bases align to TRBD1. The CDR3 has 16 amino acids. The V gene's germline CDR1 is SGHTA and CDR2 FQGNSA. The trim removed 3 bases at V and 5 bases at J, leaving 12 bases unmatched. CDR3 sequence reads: CASSLGVTGLVETQYF. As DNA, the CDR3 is TGTGCCAGCAGCTTGGGGGTGACAGGGTTGGTGGAGACCCAGTACTTC.

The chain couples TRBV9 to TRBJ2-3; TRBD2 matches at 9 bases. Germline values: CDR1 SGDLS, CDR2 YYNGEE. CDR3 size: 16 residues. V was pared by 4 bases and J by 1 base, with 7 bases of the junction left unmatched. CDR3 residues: CASSPRLAAGTDTQYF. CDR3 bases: TGTGCCAGCAGCCCCCGACTAGCGGCAGGCACAGATACGCAGTATTTT.

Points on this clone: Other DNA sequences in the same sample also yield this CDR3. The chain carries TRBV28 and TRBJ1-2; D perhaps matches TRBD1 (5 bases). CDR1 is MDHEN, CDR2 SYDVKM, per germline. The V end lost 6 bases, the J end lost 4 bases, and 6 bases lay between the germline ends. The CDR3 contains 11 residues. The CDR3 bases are TGTGCCAGCAGCGGGGGCTATGGCTACACCTTC. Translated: CASSGGYGYTF.

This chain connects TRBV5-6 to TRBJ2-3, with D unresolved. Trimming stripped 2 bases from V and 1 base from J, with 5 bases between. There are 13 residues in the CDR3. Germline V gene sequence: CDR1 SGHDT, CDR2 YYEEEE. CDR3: CASSLSGTDTQYF. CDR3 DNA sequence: TGTGCCAGCAGCTTATCGGGCACAGATACGCAGTATTTT.

The CDR3, as DNA: TGTGCCAGCAGTGAAGTCTGGGGAGACACTGAAGCTTTCTTT. It translates to CASSEVWGDTEAFF. V usage is TRBV6-1 and J usage is TRBJ1-1; no definite D call. The CDR3 is 14 amino acids. Germline CDR1 is MNHNS and CDR2 is SASEGT. Trimming took off 1 base at V and 3 bases at J, with 9 bases between the two ends.